The clone carrying this T cell receptor beta chain has only a few counts. The source of the sample is a study of human T cells and chemical hapten exposure. In germline, CDR1 is MDHEN, CDR2 SYDVKM. The germline V and J ends were trimmed by 3 bases and 4 bases, with 19 bases remaining between them. CDR3 length: 17 residues. A single record per CDR3 protein comes from TCRdb applying MiXCR to the RACE reads. The sample lists more than 150,000 distinct CDR3 sequences, roughly 30% occurring once. The time point is: pre-sensitization, week 0. Treatment noted: therapeutic diphenylcyclopropenone sensitization with weekly scalp DPC.

This TCR came from a woman under 40 with alopecia areata. Some clones in this sample may be carry-over from other donors' samples. The rearrangement uses TRBV28 and TRBJ2-1; D is uncertain. Material: whole blood, obtained in connection with sensitization to the hapten diphenylcyclopropenone (DPC). This CDR3 reads CASSLLLDRKRYNEQFF. CDR3 sequence (DNA): TGTGCCAGCAGTTTGCTTTTAGACCGTAAGAGATACAATGAGCAGTTCTTC. Complete variable domain (other parts from reference TRBV28 and TRBJ2-1): DVKVTQSSRYLVKRTGEKVFLECVQDMDHENMFWYRQDPGLGLRLIYFSYDVKMKEKGDIPEGYSVSREKKERFSLILESASTNQTSMYLCASSLLLDRKRYNEQFFGPGTRLTVL.